These 8 T cell receptor beta chains were all obtained from the same sample, sequenced in a study of post-analysis software for immune sequencing data. Findings and limits, study-wide: Elevated frequency relative to controls characterized four or five TRBV segments in patients, TRBV5-6, TRBV5-1 and TRBV20-1 among them.

Unique molecular identifiers were present in the TCR beta cDNA libraries. MiXCR was run by TCRdb on the PCR reads, yielding one entry per CDR3 protein. The data contain under 900,000 distinct CDR3 sequences, about 57% of them seen just once; the ten biggest clones take up about 4.8%. No antigens are known for them. Sequenced material: blood. These receptors were taken from a girl aged 10 to 17 with multiple sclerosis.

The V and J genes are TRBV27 and TRBJ2-1; D gene unclear. Germline CDR1 reads MNHEY; CDR2 reads SMNVEV (reference sequence). The V end lost 3 bases, the J end lost 4 bases, and 7 bases lay between the germline ends. The CDR3 spans 13 residues. DNA of the CDR3: TGTGCCAGCAGTTTTCTAACATACAATGAGCAGTTCTTC. This sequence encodes CASSFLTYNEQFF.

The chain links TRBV5-1 to TRBJ2-1; 9 positions match TRBD1. CDR3 length equals 15 residues. From germline, CDR1 is SGHRS and CDR2 YFSETQ. Germline trimming cut 4 bases from V and 8 bases from J; bases unmatched to any gene: 10. The CDR3 here is CASSPAPDRGDEQFF. The CDR3 nucleotides read TGCGCCAGCAGCCCAGCCCCGGACAGGGGCGATGAGCAGTTCTTC. Complete variable domain (other parts from reference TRBV5-1 and TRBJ2-1): KAGVTQTPRYLIKTRGQQVTLSCSPISGHRSVSWYQQTPGQGLQFLFEYFSETQRNKGNFPGRFSGRQFSNSRSEMNVSTLELGDSALYLCASSPAPDRGDEQFFGPGTRLTVL.

The chain recombines TRBV11-2 with TRBJ1-1; D uncertain. Germline V lookup: CDR1 SGHAT, CDR2 FQNNGV. V gave up 5 bases and J gave up 4 bases, with 17 bases separating them. The CDR3 runs to 15 residues. The CDR3 sequence: CASSPGLRAATEAFF. CDR3 in DNA: TGTGCCAGCAGCCCCGGACTCCGAGCGGCCACTGAAGCTTTCTTT.

The V call is TRBV12-3 or TRBV12-4, the J call TRBJ2-4; no firm D call. The end of the DNA is better explained by TRBJ2-7, so the J call may be wrong. The CDR3 consists of 13 residues. CDR3 in DNA: TGTGCCAGCAGCTCGCGCAGGTTCGACGAGCAGTACTTC. This translates into CASSSRRFDEQYF.

A single count supports this clonotype. The CDR3 is CAWSVRGRANEQYF. In DNA form, the CDR3 reads TGTGCCTGGAGTGTCCGAGGGAGGGCGAACGAGCAGTACTTC. The gene calls are TRBV30 and TRBJ2-4, with 7 bases lining up with TRBD2. The J call may not be correct, given that the DNA end is closer to TRBJ2-7. From germline, CDR1 is GTSNPN and CDR2 SVGIG (reference sequence). The CDR3 covers 14 residues.

V usage is TRBV11-2 and J usage is TRBJ2-7; TRBD2 agrees at 7 bases. The germline V gene encodes CDR1 SGHAT and CDR2 FQNNGV. J gave up 0 bases and V 5 bases, and 10 bases lay outside the gene matches. This CDR3 contains 16 residues. The CDR3 sequence is CASSLSGVDLSYEQYF. The DNA of the CDR3 is TGTGCCAGCAGCCTGAGCGGGGTCGATCTCTCCTACGAGCAGTACTTC.

The chain combines TRBV29-1 with TRBJ2-5, with D perhaps matching TRBD2 (5 bases). Germline V CDR1 and CDR2: SQVTM, ANQGSEA. The CDR3 totals 15 residues. The V gene lost 1 base and the J gene lost 1 base, with 13 bases spanning the gap. The CDR3 sequence is CSVEGPRGSQETQYF. DNA of the CDR3: TGCAGCGTTGAAGGACCTCGAGGGTCCCAAGAGACCCAGTACTTC.

The V call is TRBV12-3 or TRBV12-4, the J call TRBJ1-5; D remains unclear. The CDR3 covers 12 residues. V shed 4 bases and J shed 5 bases, with 6 bases lying between them. The CDR3 DNA sequence: TGTGCCAGCAGTTCGGAAGATCAGCCCCAGCATTTT. It is translated as CASSSEDQPQHF.